One sample yielded the 18 T cell receptor beta chains listed below, sequenced in a study of T cell responses to AZD1222 COVID-19 vaccine. Libraries were prepared by immunoSEQ multiplex PCR; TCRdb keeps only in-frame clonotypes and omits some of them. Of about 110,000 clones detected, roughly 90% appear once; the ten largest clones hold 2.5%. Sequencing used peripheral blood, obtained on day 0 of AZD1222 vaccination. The receptors stem from an adult in good health.

This chain uses TRBV11-2 with TRBJ1-4; TRBD1 aligns across 8 bases. Germline V CDR1 and CDR2: SGHAT, FQNNGV. The CDR3 runs 15 residues. J was trimmed by 8 bases and V by 5 bases; bases with no gene match: 10. CDR3 coding DNA: TGTGCCAGCAGCAAAGCCGGACAGGGAGACGAAAAACTGTTTTTT. It codes for CASSKAGQGDEKLFF.

This chain connects TRBV7-3 to TRBJ2-5; D is uncertain. V was trimmed by 5 bases and J by 7 bases, leaving 14 bases between them. The CDR3 spans 13 residues. Per germline, CDR1 SGHTA and CDR2 FQGTGA. CDR3 bases: TGTGCCAGCAGCCTAGAGGTGATGGGGACCCAGTACTTC. Translation: CASSLEVMGTQYF.

The V gene is TRBV6-5, the J gene TRBJ1-1, with unresolved D. Deletions cut 5 bases from V and 2 bases from J, with 6 bases between. The CDR3 consists of 12 residues. Germline-derived CDR1 and CDR2 are MNHEY and SVGAGI. The DNA for the CDR3 is TGTGCCAGCAGTCTGACCAACACTGAAGCTTTCTTT. It specifies CASSLTNTEAFF.

The chain couples TRBV20-1 to TRBJ1-1; the match to TRBD1 covers 7 bases. Trimming took 3 bases from V and 0 from J; bases not matched to a gene: 4. Germline loops: CDR1 DFQATT, CDR2 SNEGSKA (reference sequence). This CDR3 is built from 14 residues. CDR3 DNA: TGCAGTGCTAGTAAGGGACAGATGAACACTGAAGCTTTCTTT. Amino acid sequence: CSASKGQMNTEAFF.

The chain is built from TRBV5-6 and TRBJ1-1; perhaps TRBD1 as D (6 bases). The length of the CDR3 is 14 residues. Germline V lookup: CDR1 SGHDT, CDR2 YYEEEE. Trimming stripped 5 bases from V and 4 bases from J, with 15 bases between. Here the CDR3 reads CASRARRGGTEAFF. DNA for the CDR3: TGTGCCAGCAGGGCGAGGAGAGGGGGCACTGAAGCTTTCTTT. Looking up the rest from reference TRBV5-6 and TRBJ1-1 gives the full variable domain: DAGVTQSPTHLIKTRGQQVTLRCSPKSGHDTVSWYQQALGQGPQFIFQYYEEEERQRGNFPDRFSGHQFPNYSSELNVNALLLGDSALYLCASRARRGGTEAFFGQGTRLTVV.

The V gene is TRBV6-1, the J gene TRBJ1-2; 8 positions match TRBD1. The CDR3 extends over 15 amino acids. Germline CDR1 and CDR2: MNHNS and SASEGT. V gave up 0 bases and J gave up 6 bases; unmatched junction bases: 6. The CDR3 protein is CASSEARQGAHGYTF. CDR3 bases: TGTGCCAGCAGTGAAGCTCGGCAGGGGGCGCATGGCTACACCTTC.

The chain is built from TRBV20-1 and TRBJ1-2, with D uncertain. This CDR3 is built from 11 residues. The V end lost 7 bases, the J end lost 2 bases, and 8 bases lay between the germline ends. Per the germline V gene, CDR1 is DFQATT and CDR2 is SNEGSKA (reference sequence). CDR3 nucleotides: TGCAGTGTTTTACTCAACTATGGCTACACCTTC. Encoded protein: CSVLLNYGYTF.

This chain joins TRBV4-3 and TRBJ2-2, with D tentatively TRBD2 (5 bases). The CDR3 runs 17 residues. V dropped 0 bases and J dropped 1 base, with 12 bases sitting between them. Germline CDR1 reads LGHNA; CDR2 reads YSLEER. CDR3 in DNA: TGCGCCAGCAGCCAAGAAAATCGACGGGGGAACACCGGGGAGCTGTTTTTT. Its protein is CASSQENRRGNTGELFF.

J is TRBJ2-2 and V is TRBV19; no firm D call. Looked up from germline, CDR1 is LNHDA and CDR2 is SQIVND (reference sequence). CDR3 length: 13 residues. V gave up 5 bases and J gave up 2 bases, with 6 bases separating them. The CDR3 region has the DNA TGTGCCAGTAGTCCCCATAACACCGGGGAGCTGTTTTTT. Translation gives CASSPHNTGELFF.

The chain has TRBV7-8 and TRBJ1-2; D is unclear. The CDR3 has 15 amino acids. V lost 2 bases, J lost 9 bases, and 19 bases lay in between. The germline gives CDR1 SGHVS, CDR2 FQNEAQ. This CDR3 is CASSLSRGTRTRYTF. The CDR3 DNA reads as TGTGCCAGCAGCTTATCGCGGGGAACTAGAACTCGCTACACCTTC.

The V and J genes are TRBV25-1 and TRBJ2-7, with a possible D match to TRBD2 (5 bases). V shed 4 bases and J shed 0 bases, with 16 bases lying between them. CDR1 and CDR2 from the germline V gene are MGHDK and SYGVNS. The CDR3 is 16 residues long. The CDR3 DNA reads TGTGCCAGCAGTGTCTCGGGAACACCCTTCTCCTACGAGCAGTACTTC. Translating gives CASSVSGTPFSYEQYF.

J is TRBJ2-6 and V is TRBV7-8; the D is unclear. V was trimmed by 1 base and J by 0 bases, leaving 13 bases between them. The CDR3 runs 18 residues. Germline CDR1 and CDR2: SGHVS and FQNEAQ. In nucleotides, the CDR3 is TGTGCCAGCAGCTTAGAGCCTACAAGCTTCTCTGGGGCCAACGTCCTGACTTTC. Translating gives CASSLEPTSFSGANVLTF. The variable domain in full, with the rest retrieved from reference TRBV7-8 and TRBJ2-6, is GAGVSQSPRYKVAKRGQDVALRCDPISGHVSLFWYQQALGQGPEFLTYFQNEAQLDKSGLPSDRFFAERPEGSVSTLKIQRTQQEDSAVYLCASSLEPTSFSGANVLTFGAGSRLTVL.

This clone showed up just a few times. The V and J genes are TRBV10-2 and TRBJ2-1; D is undetermined. Trimming removed 2 bases at V and 13 bases at J, with 0 bases between. Looked up from germline, CDR1 is WSHSY and CDR2 is SAAADI. This CDR3 region has 8 residues. This CDR3 is CASSEQFF. In nucleotides, the CDR3 is TGCGCCAGCAGTGAGCAGTTCTTC.

V and J are TRBV2 and TRBJ2-7; no definite D call. Germline V gene lookup returns CDR1 SNHLY and CDR2 FYNNEI. Trimming removed 4 bases at V and 0 bases at J, with 10 bases between. The CDR3 sequence is 14 residues long. The CDR3 nucleotides are TGTGCCAGCAGTGGGCCAGCCAGCTCCTACGAGCAGTACTTC. Translated: CASSGPASSYEQYF.

The rearrangement links TRBV2 to TRBJ2-1, with 12 positions matching TRBD2. Germline CDR1 and CDR2: SNHLY and FYNNEI. The CDR3 spans 14 residues. With V trimmed by 7 bases and J by 4 bases, 2 bases remained unmatched. In DNA, the CDR3 is TGTGCCAGCAACGGACTAGCGGGGTACAATGAGCAGTTCTTC. This encodes CASNGLAGYNEQFF.

As to this clone: The same CDR3 arises from other DNA sequences in this sample as well. The chain employs TRBV5-1 and TRBJ1-1; no firm D call. Germline V gene lookup returns CDR1 SGHRS and CDR2 YFSETQ. V gave up 1 base and J gave up 0 bases, with 7 bases separating them. CDR3 length: 14 amino acids. The chain's CDR3 is CASSLSGMNTEAFF. In DNA form, the CDR3 reads TGCGCCAGCAGCTTGTCCGGGATGAACACTGAAGCTTTCTTT.

The chain recombines TRBV2 with TRBJ1-5, with D uncertain. V lost 2 bases and J lost 0, with 8 bases in between. This CDR3 is 15 amino acids long. Per germline, CDR1 SNHLY and CDR2 FYNNEI. CDR3 residues: CASSELGNSNQPQHF. The CDR3 DNA follows: TGTGCCAGCAGTGAACTGGGCAATAGCAATCAGCCCCAGCATTTT.

This chain connects TRBV27 to TRBJ1-5; D not resolved. CDR3 length: 13 residues. With 5 bases removed from V and 6 bases from J, the gap between germline ends came to 11 bases. Germline CDR1 is MNHEY and CDR2 is SMNVEV (reference sequence). The CDR3 sequence: CASSIKISQPQHF. The CDR3 nucleotides are TGTGCCAGCAGTATTAAGATAAGTCAGCCCCAGCATTTT.